There are a few counts of the clone carrying this T cell receptor beta chain. This sample was included in a study of blood T cells in healthy people across ages. The second PCR ran about 6 to 12 cycles with a sample-barcoded 5' primer and J-beta primers. TCRdb redid the calling of the 5' RACE reads with MiXCR, one entry per CDR3 protein. Among around 990,000 distinct CDR3 sequences listed, more than 30% were seen once. The receptor was isolated from a man aged 18 to 29 in good health. The sample consisted of blood.

CDR3 loop: CASSQPSSRGYTF. The CDR3, as DNA: TGTGCCAGCAGCCAACCCTCTTCGCGGGGCTACACCTTC. The chain uses TRBV4-2 and TRBJ1-2; D is undetermined. This CDR3 has 13 amino acids. Germline CDR1 is LGHNA and CDR2 is YNFKEQ. Trimming removed 2 bases from V and 8 bases from J, with 12 bases in between.